These 5 T cell receptor beta chains came from one sample sequenced in a study of T cell repertoires in cytomegalovirus infection. TCRdb re-derived calls from the reads in MiXCR, one entry per CDR3 protein. The sample carries 200,000 to 250,000 distinct CDR3 sequences, approximately 24% recorded once. The sequenced sample consisted of CD8+ T cells from PBMCs. The receptor source for this set is a human donor in good health (CMV status not recorded). Some clones in this sample may be carry-over from other donors' samples.

In this sample, this clonotype turned up many times. The V gene is TRBV2, the J gene TRBJ2-7, with TRBD2 matching over 9 bases. The CDR3 is 14 amino acids. The V and J ends lost 6 bases and 4 bases, in that order; junction bases with no gene match: 7. Germline V gene sequence: CDR1 SNHLY, CDR2 FYNNEI. CDR3 nucleotides: TGTGCCAGCAGAGATAGCGGGGGCGCATACGAGCAGTACTTC. Protein product: CASRDSGGAYEQYF. The full variable domain, its missing parts supplied by reference TRBV2 and TRBJ2-7, is EPEVTQTPSHQVTQMGQEVILRCVPISNHLYFYWYRQILGQKVEFLVSFYNNEISEKSEIFDDQFSVERPDGSNFTLKIRSTKLEDSAMYFCASRDSGGAYEQYFGPGTRLTVT.

This clonotype was picked up many times. This chain joins TRBV7-6 and TRBJ2-1, with a tentative D call TRBD1 (7 bases). Germline V CDR1 and CDR2: SGHVS, FNYEAQ. V lost 8 bases and J 8 bases, leaving 19 bases between the germline ends. The CDR3 extends over 14 amino acids. CDR3 bases: TGTGCCAGCGCCCTGAGGAGGGGGCAGTATGAGCAGTTCTTC. Protein sequence: CASALRRGQYEQFF. The full variable domain, in which reference TRBV7-6 and TRBJ2-1 provide the parts outside the CDR3, is GAGVSQSPRYKVTKRGQDVALRCDPISGHVSLYWYRQALGQGPEFLTYFNYEAQQDKSGLPNDRFSAERPEGSISTLTIQRTEQRDSAMYRCASALRRGQYEQFFGPGTRLTVL.

The chain is built from TRBV29-1 and TRBJ2-3, with D hard to call. There are 13 residues in the CDR3. Trimming shortened V by 4 bases and J by 3 bases, and 11 bases separated the two germline ends. From germline, CDR1 is SQVTM and CDR2 ANQGSEA. CDR3 residues: CSVGLSRTDTQYF. CDR3 in DNA: TGCAGCGTTGGCCTGTCCCGGACAGATACGCAGTATTTT.

This clonotype came up a few times. The chain carries TRBV28 and TRBJ1-2; 9 bases are shared with TRBD1. Germline CDR1 MDHEN, CDR2 SYDVKM. The CDR3 totals 15 residues. Trimming at V came to 6 bases and at J to 4 bases, leaving 9 bases not matched to a gene. The CDR3: CASSGGQGTFYGYTF. CDR3 coding DNA: TGTGCCAGCAGCGGTGGACAGGGGACGTTCTATGGCTACACCTTC.

The CDR3 loop reads CASSPGGSADTQYF. The CDR3 coding sequence is TGTGCCAGCAGCCCAGGGGGAAGCGCAGATACGCAGTATTTT. This chain uses TRBV12-3 or TRBV12-4 with TRBJ2-3; TRBD1 matches 7 bases. V shed 6 bases and J 4 bases; nucleotides not matched to a gene: 7. CDR3 length equals 14 residues.